The table lists the clone carrying this T cell receptor (beta chain) with many counts. Its specificity is not known. TCRdb used MiXCR to reprocess the RT-PCR reads, holding one entry per CDR3 protein. This table has about 650,000 distinct CDR3 sequences, less than 20% appearing once. These data come from a study of response to subunit inactivated influenza vaccine. Study results and limitations: Authors suggested each seasonal influenza vaccination recruits few new T cells.

The source material was PBMCs from blood, sampled 12 days after vaccination. This TCR came from a man aged 50 or older who received an inactivated influenza vaccine.

The CDR3 nucleotides are TGTGCCAGCAGCCAAGGGCCAGTCAATAGCAATCAGCCCCAGCATTTT. Translated, it gives CASSQGPVNSNQPQHF. This chain connects TRBV4-2 to TRBJ1-5; no firm D call. Germline CDR1 reads LGHNA; CDR2 reads YNFKEQ. V was cut by 1 base and J by 0 bases, with 10 bases left in between. This CDR3 is 16 amino acids long.